The entry that follows covers one T cell receptor beta chain sequence. The antigen remains undetermined. The junction and the germline gene differ at one end; a read error may be behind it. The germline V gene has CDR1 SSHAT and CDR2 FNYEAQ (reference sequence). The CDR3 covers 16 residues. Clones were sequenced by immunoSEQ multiplex PCR, and TCRdb holds only the in-frame ones, with some missing. The profile covers some 1.5 million clones, with approximately 97% appearing a single time and more than 0.9% taken by the ten largest. This entry belongs to a study of shared clonotypes between healthy human individuals. Notes on the study in general: Collection of samples was limited to blood; tissue repertoires likely differ.

From CD4+ cells came CD45RA+ naive and CD45RA-negative memory subsets. The chain links TRBV7-7 to TRBJ2-5; 7 bases are a match to TRBD2. Sequencing input: naive CD4+ T cells sorted from blood. As to subset: CD45RA+ positively selected. The TCR comes from a man between 25 and 39 years old in good health. CDR3 loop: CASSSFVSGAQETQYF. CDR3 DNA sequence: TGTGCTAGCAGCTCCTTTGTCAGCGGGGCTCAAGAGACCCAGTACTTC.